Presented here are 32 T cell receptor beta chains from one specimen sequenced in a study of T-cell memory formation after mild COVID-19. TCRdb reanalysed the 5' RACE reads using MiXCR and keeps one entry per CDR3 protein. The top ten hold about 1.1% of the sample, which has 55,000 to 80,000 distinct CDR3 sequences, about a tenth seen once. Sequencing input: PBMCs or a T cell subset sorted from them (not recorded which). These receptors were obtained from a man between 18 and 35 years old who had mild COVID-19 (a few samples of this study predate the infection). Cell type and time point are not known.

The sample holds many counts of this clonotype. V gene TRBV7-2 combines with J gene TRBJ2-1; TRBD2 matches at 11 bases. This CDR3 contains 15 residues. V shed 6 bases and J 7 bases; nucleotides not matched to a gene: 8. Germline values: CDR1 SGHTA, CDR2 FQGNSA. DNA of the CDR3: TGTGCCAGCAGTCAACCGGGACTAGCGGTGAATGAGCAGTTCTTC. As protein: CASSQPGLAVNEQFF. The whole variable domain, filled in from reference TRBV7-2 and TRBJ2-1, reads GAGVSQSPSNKVTEKGKDVELRCDPISGHTALYWYRQSLGQGLEFLIYFQGNSAPDKSGLPSDRFSAERTGGSVSTLTIQRTQQEDSAVYLCASSQPGLAVNEQFFGPGTRLTVL.

This clonotype has ten or more counts. Here the CDR3 reads CASSPRLAETQYF. DNA of the CDR3: TGTGCCAGCAGCCCCAGACTAGCGGAGACCCAGTACTTC. The genes are TRBV7-2 and TRBJ2-5; 8 bases fit TRBD2. In germline, CDR1 is SGHTA, CDR2 FQGNSA. V trimming: 5 bases; J trimming: 5 bases; junction bases outside the gene matches: 4. The CDR3 length is 13 residues.

This clonotype came up a few times. The rearrangement links TRBV5-1 to TRBJ2-7, with TRBD2 identical over 12 bases. With 3 bases clipped from V and 3 bases from J, the junction kept 16 bases outside the gene matches. This CDR3 is built from 19 residues. Germline V lookup: CDR1 SGHRS, CDR2 YFSETQ. CDR3 sequence (DNA): TGCGCCAGCAGCTCCCACAGGAGACTAGCGGGGGACCTTGGCTACGAGCAGTACGTC. Translated: CASSSHRRLAGDLGYEQYV.

The V gene is TRBV20-1, the J gene TRBJ2-3; 11 positions match TRBD1. The J segment lost 8 bases and the V segment lost 0 bases, leaving 7 bases of the junction unmatched. In germline, CDR1 is DFQATT, CDR2 SNEGSKA (reference sequence). The CDR3 is made up of 15 amino acids. Here the CDR3 DNA reads TGCAGTGCTAGAGATAGGACAGGGGGCCGAGGTACGCAGTATTTT. Translating gives CSARDRTGGRGTQYF.

This sequence joins TRBV7-2 and TRBJ1-2; D remains unclear. CDR3 length equals 14 residues. Trimming removed 1 base at V and 4 bases at J, with 10 bases between. CDR1 is SGHTA and CDR2 is FQGNSA in the germline V gene. This CDR3 reads CASSLVGGLYGYTF. As DNA, the CDR3 is TGTGCCAGCAGCTTAGTTGGAGGGCTCTATGGCTACACCTTC.

This clonotype was detected only a few times. V usage is TRBV5-4 and J usage is TRBJ2-7; 10 nucleotides match TRBD2. Trimming removed 4 bases from V and 3 bases from J; junction bases left unmatched: 4. Germline-derived CDR1 and CDR2 are SGHNT and YYREEE (reference sequence). The CDR3 runs 14 residues. CDR3 sequence (DNA): TGTGCCAGCAGCAGAGCGGGGGGGAACTACGAGCAGTACTTC. Translation: CASSRAGGNYEQYF.

The V call is TRBV5-1, the J call TRBJ1-4; 8 nucleotides line up with TRBD1. Trimming at V came to 4 bases and at J to 0 bases, leaving 2 bases not matched to a gene. The CDR3 runs 15 residues. Germline lookup yields CDR1 SGHRS and CDR2 YFSETQ. Here the CDR3 DNA reads TGCGCCAGCAGCCCACAGGGGGCAACTAATGAAAAACTGTTTTTT. Translating it yields CASSPQGATNEKLFF.

This clonotype was counted only a few times. The V call is TRBV5-5, the J call TRBJ2-3; TRBD2 aligns across 9 bases. Germline V gives CDR1 SGHKS, CDR2 YYEKEE (reference sequence). The CDR3 consists of 15 residues. V shed 0 bases, J shed 4 bases, and the junction held 3 bases outside the gene matches. In DNA form, the CDR3 reads TGTGCCAGCAGCTTGGTTAGCGGGGGAGCAGATACGCAGTATTTT. Amino acid sequence: CASSLVSGGADTQYF. Drawing the rest from reference TRBV5-5 and TRBJ2-3, the complete variable domain is DAGVTQSPTHLIKTRGQQVTLRCSPISGHKSVSWYQQVLGQGPQFIFQYYEKEERGRGNFPDRFSARQFPNYSSELNVNALLLGDSALYLCASSLVSGGADTQYFGPGTRLTVL.

This chain connects TRBV5-1 to TRBJ2-5; D remains ambiguous. Trimming cost V 2 bases and J 0 bases, with 8 bases left between them. The CDR3 totals 14 residues. CDR1 SGHRS and CDR2 YFSETQ come from the germline V gene. This CDR3 is CASSLATNQETQYF. The CDR3 DNA follows: TGCGCCAGCAGCTTAGCCACCAACCAAGAGACCCAGTACTTC.

This clonotype has a handful of counts. This rearrangement joins TRBV7-3 to TRBJ2-3, with TRBD2 as a possible D gene (6 bases). Germline V gene data show CDR1 as SGHTA and CDR2 as FQGTGA. This CDR3 spans 16 amino acids. Trimming shortened V by 3 bases and J by 3 bases, and 16 bases separated the two germline ends. CDR3 sequence (DNA): TGTGCCAGCAGCTTGAGTTTTACTGGAGGGACAGATACGCAGTATTTT. It encodes CASSLSFTGGTDTQYF.

V is TRBV29-1 and J is TRBJ2-5, with D perhaps TRBD2 (6 bases). This CDR3 is 13 amino acids long. Trimming cost V 5 bases and J 1 base, with 11 bases left between them. Per germline, CDR1 SQVTM and CDR2 ANQGSEA. The CDR3 bases are TGCAGCGTTAACATGGGAGGCCAAGAGACCCAGTACTTC. Its protein product is CSVNMGGQETQYF. Full variable domain (outside the CDR3, taken from reference TRBV29-1 and TRBJ2-5): SAVISQKPSRDICQRGTSLTIQCQVDSQVTMMFWYRQQPGQSLTLIATANQGSEATYESGFVIDKFPISRPNLTFSTLTVSNMSPEDSSIYLCSVNMGGQETQYFGPGTRLLVL.

Ten or more counts support this clonotype. The CDR3 DNA sequence: TGCAGCGTAGGCGGGACAGGGAACGGAGATACGCAGTATTTT. Its translation is CSVGGTGNGDTQYF. The chain is built from TRBV29-1 and TRBJ2-3; 9 bases are shared with TRBD1. This CDR3 is built from 14 residues. CDR1 is SQVTM and CDR2 is ANQGSEA in the germline V gene. J was trimmed by 5 bases and V by 6 bases; bases with no gene match: 9.

This clonotype was observed at least ten times. The chain joins TRBV20-1 to TRBJ2-3; possibly TRBD2 for D (6 bases). The CDR3 totals 16 residues. V gave up 0 bases and J gave up 2 bases, with 15 bases separating them. Germline CDR1 DFQATT, CDR2 SNEGSKA (reference sequence). The CDR3 DNA reads TGCAGTGCTAGAGATCGCGGGACCCAATCCACAGATACGCAGTATTTT. As protein: CSARDRGTQSTDTQYF.

This clonotype has just a few counts. This rearrangement joins TRBV18 to TRBJ1-5, with D uncertain. Germline V lookup: CDR1 KGHSH, CDR2 LQKENI. V was trimmed by 4 bases and J by 2 bases, leaving 9 bases between them. There are 14 residues in the CDR3. CDR3 coding DNA: TGTGCCAGCTCACGGACGGAGGGCAATCAGCCCCAGCATTTT. It yields the protein CASSRTEGNQPQHF.

This clonotype was counted ten times or more. The V gene is TRBV29-1, the J gene TRBJ2-2, with TRBD1 as a possible D gene (6 bases). This CDR3 contains 17 residues. V lost 5 bases, J lost 3 bases, and 22 bases lay in between. Germline V lookup: CDR1 SQVTM, CDR2 ANQGSEA. The CDR3 region is CSVSRYRDNLYTGELFF. DNA of the CDR3: TGCAGCGTTTCTCGGTATCGGGACAACCTATACACCGGGGAGCTGTTTTTT.

The rearrangement links TRBV7-2 to TRBJ2-7; no clear D. With 4 bases removed from V and 2 bases from J, the gap between germline ends came to 15 bases. Germline CDR1 and CDR2: SGHTA and FQGNSA. The CDR3 spans 15 residues. The CDR3 sequence: CASSYGSGKTYEQYF. The CDR3 DNA is TGTGCCAGCAGCTATGGCAGTGGTAAGACCTACGAGCAGTACTTC.

The chain links TRBV4-3 to TRBJ2-2; D not resolved. This CDR3 contains 15 residues. The germline gives CDR1 LGHNA, CDR2 YSLEER. Trimming took 6 bases from V and 1 from J, leaving 12 bases between them. The CDR3 DNA is TGCGCCAGCAGTCGACATCTTGGGAACACCGGGGAGCTGTTTTTT. Translated: CASSRHLGNTGELFF.

The chain is built from TRBV12-3 or TRBV12-4 and TRBJ2-5; D remains ambiguous. This CDR3 has 14 residues. V dropped 5 bases and J dropped 5 bases, with 15 bases sitting between them. The CDR3 coding sequence is TGTGCCAGCAGTGTAATCAGTCGTAGCGAGACCCAGTACTTC. Translating gives CASSVISRSETQYF.

This clonotype was observed many times. The genes are TRBV5-1 and TRBJ2-5; 8 nucleotides align to TRBD2. Per germline, CDR1 SGHRS and CDR2 YFSETQ. V shed 2 bases and J 3 bases; nucleotides not matched to a gene: 9. This CDR3 is 16 amino acids long. This CDR3 reads CASSFKLLAGKETQYF. In nucleotides, the CDR3 is TGCGCCAGCAGCTTTAAACTGCTAGCGGGCAAAGAGACCCAGTACTTC. Complete variable domain (other parts from reference TRBV5-1 and TRBJ2-5): KAGVTQTPRYLIKTRGQQVTLSCSPISGHRSVSWYQQTPGQGLQFLFEYFSETQRNKGNFPGRFSGRQFSNSRSEMNVSTLELGDSALYLCASSFKLLAGKETQYFGPGTRLLVL.

In its sample, this clonotype was seen many times. V is TRBV6-5 and J is TRBJ2-3; TRBD2 matches 9 bases. This CDR3 comprises 14 residues. V trimming: 8 bases; J trimming: 6 bases; junction bases outside the gene matches: 9. The germline V gene has CDR1 MNHEY and CDR2 SVGAGI. This CDR3 reads CASGKRGATDTQYF. CDR3 DNA: TGTGCCAGCGGGAAGCGGGGGGCCACGGATACGCAGTATTTT.

The CDR3 DNA reads as TGTGCCAGCAGCTTATTAAGGAGCGGGGGCGGGAATGAGCAGTTCTTC. Translation gives CASSLLRSGGGNEQFF. The chain combines TRBV11-2 with TRBJ2-1, with 8 bases identical to TRBD2. The length of the CDR3 is 16 residues. Losses at the gene ends were 2 bases for V and 7 bases for J; bases not matched to a gene: 10. The germline gives CDR1 SGHAT, CDR2 FQNNGV.

This clonotype was observed many times. The chain recombines TRBV7-2 with TRBJ1-2; tentatively, D is TRBD1 (6 bases). This CDR3 has 13 residues. Germline assignment: CDR1 SGHTA and CDR2 FQGNSA. V lost 5 bases and J lost 4, with 11 bases in between. The CDR3 DNA reads TGTGCCAGCAGCCGGGACATCTCCTATGGCTACACCTTC. Its translation is CASSRDISYGYTF.

V and J are TRBV4-2 and TRBJ2-3, with D unresolved. The CDR3 loop spans 13 amino acids. The germline gives CDR1 LGHNA, CDR2 YNFKEQ. Between the trimmed V and J ends, which lost 0 bases and 10 bases, there was a span of 11 bases. The CDR3 coding sequence is TGTGCCAGCAGCCAAGAGCCACTCGACCCGCAGTATTTT. Protein sequence: CASSQEPLDPQYF.

The chain employs TRBV9 and TRBJ1-3; no definite D call. The CDR3 is made up of 16 amino acids. Germline-derived CDR1 and CDR2 are SGDLS and YYNGEE. V lost 0 bases and J lost 0, with 10 bases in between. CDR3: CASSVAVGGSGNTIYF. For the CDR3, the DNA is TGTGCCAGCAGCGTAGCGGTGGGTGGCTCTGGAAACACCATATATTTT.

This chain uses TRBV7-2 with TRBJ2-5; TRBD2 might be the D (6 bases). V lost 7 bases to trimming and J lost 4 bases, with 13 bases between them. In germline, CDR1 is SGHTA, CDR2 FQGNSA. The CDR3 is 13 residues long. The CDR3 is CASKGLALETQYF. Here the CDR3 DNA reads TGTGCCAGCAAAGGGCTAGCGCTAGAGACCCAGTACTTC. Drawing the rest from reference TRBV7-2 and TRBJ2-5, the complete variable domain is GAGVSQSPSNKVTEKGKDVELRCDPISGHTALYWYRQSLGQGLEFLIYFQGNSAPDKSGLPSDRFSAERTGGSVSTLTIQRTQQEDSAVYLCASKGLALETQYFGPGTRLLVL.

The rearrangement links TRBV5-4 to TRBJ1-2; 11 bases match TRBD1. V shed 5 bases and J 8 bases; nucleotides not matched to a gene: 17. The CDR3 is 17 amino acids. The V gene's germline CDR1 is SGHNT and CDR2 YYREEE (reference sequence). The CDR3 is CASRVRTGGSVGGGYTF. The DNA for the CDR3 is TGTGCCAGCAGAGTTCGGACAGGGGGCTCCGTTGGGGGGGGCTACACCTTC.

The CDR3 nucleotides read TGCGCCAGCAGCCGTTCCTACAGGGACTGGGATTCACCCCTCCACTTT. Its translation: CASSRSYRDWDSPLHF. This chain uses TRBV4-1 with TRBJ1-6; perhaps TRBD1 as D (6 bases). V was trimmed by 4 bases and J by 8 bases, leaving 18 bases between them. CDR1 and CDR2 (germline): MGHRA, YSYEKL. The CDR3 consists of 16 residues.

There are many counts of this clonotype. The chain joins TRBV5-1 to TRBJ2-1; 11 bases are a match to TRBD2. The germline CDR1 and CDR2 sequences are SGHRS and YFSETQ. The V and J ends lost 4 bases and 10 bases, in that order; junction bases with no gene match: 13. The length of the CDR3 is 16 residues. CDR3 amino acids: CASSLIPTSGDFEQFF. CDR3 nucleotide sequence: TGCGCCAGCAGCCTTATCCCGACTAGCGGGGATTTCGAGCAGTTCTTC.

This clonotype was counted only a few times. The V call is TRBV10-3, the J call TRBJ1-1; TRBD1 might be the D (6 bases). Deletions cut 7 bases from V and 1 base from J, with 16 bases between. Germline CDR1 ENHRY, CDR2 SYGVKD. The CDR3 covers 15 residues. The CDR3 here is CAITQGSGRNTEAFF. CDR3 DNA sequence: TGTGCCATCACCCAGGGGTCGGGAAGGAACACTGAAGCTTTCTTT.

This chain links TRBV9 with TRBJ2-5, with 7 bases lining up with TRBD1. V lost 2 bases, J lost 3 bases, and 1 base stayed unmatched. In germline, CDR1 is SGDLS, CDR2 YYNGEE. This CDR3 has 13 residues. The CDR3 is CASSVGTEETQYF. In DNA, the CDR3 is TGTGCCAGCAGCGTCGGGACAGAAGAGACCCAGTACTTC.

The V and J genes are TRBV19 and TRBJ1-5, with D maybe TRBD1 (5 bases). The V gene's germline CDR1 is LNHDA and CDR2 SQIVND (reference sequence). This CDR3 comprises 13 residues. Between the trimmed V and J ends, which lost 9 bases and 6 bases, there was a span of 15 bases. The CDR3 nucleotides are TGTGCCAGCTTTATGCAGGGACGTCAGCCCCAGCATTTT. Translating gives CASFMQGRQPQHF.

This clonotype counts as medium-sized (0.01 to 0.1%). V and J are TRBV7-9 and TRBJ2-1; D is perhaps TRBD2 (6 bases). The CDR3 has 12 residues. Germline V gene sequence: CDR1 SEHNR, CDR2 FQNEAQ (reference sequence). The V and J ends lost 2 bases and 8 bases respectively, with 7 bases between them. The CDR3 spells CASSLTGDEQFF. The CDR3 nucleotides read TGTGCCAGCAGCTTAACGGGGGATGAGCAGTTCTTC.